The 21 T cell receptor beta chains below come from one sample, sequenced in a study of blood T cells in healthy people across ages. A second PCR, run for about 6 to 11 cycles, used a sample-barcoded 5' primer plus a J-beta primer mix. In TCRdb, the 5' RACE reads were re-called with MiXCR into one record per CDR3 protein. Of some 550,000 distinct CDR3 sequences listed, roughly 48% are singletons. The sequenced sample was blood. These receptor sequences come from a man older than 75 in good health.

This clonotype appeared many times. The V call is TRBV6-5, the J call TRBJ2-7, with D perhaps matching TRBD1 (6 bases). The CDR3 sequence is 11 residues long. Per the germline V gene, CDR1 is MNHEY and CDR2 is SVGAGI. Between the trimmed V and J ends, which lost 7 bases and 4 bases, there was a span of 8 bases. DNA for the CDR3: TGTGCCAGCAAAACAGGGTACGAGCAGTACTTC. This sequence encodes CASKTGYEQYF.

The V gene is TRBV7-2, the J gene TRBJ2-5, with a weak D call TRBD2 (5 bases). Germline lookup yields CDR1 SGHTA and CDR2 FQGNSA. CDR3 size: 18 residues. V shed 2 bases and J shed 1 base, with 20 bases lying between them. CDR3 sequence reads: CASSLSPMVASLQETQYF. CDR3 coding DNA: TGTGCCAGCAGCTTATCCCCCATGGTAGCGTCACTCCAAGAGACCCAGTACTTC.

This clonotype was counted between two and nine times. This rearrangement joins TRBV12-3 or TRBV12-4 to TRBJ2-7, with D hard to call. The CDR3 sequence is 13 residues long. V lost 0 bases to trimming and J lost 6 bases, with 9 bases between them. CDR3 amino acids: CASSLALGVEQYF. In nucleotides, the CDR3 is TGTGCCAGCAGTTTAGCGCTAGGTGTCGAGCAGTACTTC.

Many counts were recorded for this clonotype. The chain joins TRBV6-6 to TRBJ2-3, with 11 nucleotides matching TRBD2. V was pared by 6 bases and J by 3 bases, with 8 bases of the junction left unmatched. Germline CDR1 reads MNHNY; CDR2 reads SVGAGI (reference sequence). The CDR3 extends over 16 amino acids. The CDR3 spells CASRYSSGGLTDTQYF. The CDR3, as DNA: TGTGCCAGCAGATATTCTAGCGGGGGGCTTACAGATACGCAGTATTTT.

To note about this clonotype: Its ends do not fully match the called genes, so a read error is possible. The V and J genes are TRBV7-9 and TRBJ1-6, with a tentative D call TRBD1 (6 bases). Germline lookup yields CDR1 SEHNR and CDR2 FQNEAQ (reference sequence). The CDR3 covers 13 residues. The CDR3 spells CASQGGESSPPHF. The CDR3 nucleotides are TGTGCCAGCCAAGGGGGTGAGAGCTCACCCCCCCACTTT.

V is TRBV29-1 and J is TRBJ2-1; D not resolved. The germline CDR1 and CDR2 sequences are SQVTM and ANQGSEA. The CDR3 covers 14 residues. V lost 3 bases to trimming and J lost 0 bases, with 9 bases between them. The CDR3 protein is CSVDLRNSYNEQFF. The CDR3 coding sequence is TGCAGCGTTGATCTCAGGAACTCCTACAATGAGCAGTTCTTC.

This clonotype has only one observation. One end of the junction fails to match germline, which may point to a read error. V is TRBV11-2 and J is TRBJ2-7; 11 positions agree with TRBD2. Per germline, CDR1 SGHAT and CDR2 FQNNGV. The CDR3 is 17 residues long. The CDR3 DNA reads TGTGCCAGCAGCTTACCTCGACTAGCGGGGTCCTCCTACGAGCGGTACTTC. Translated, it gives CASSLPRLAGSSYERYF.

The genes are TRBV18 and TRBJ2-5, with D possibly TRBD2 on 5 matching bases. With 4 bases removed from V and 1 base from J, the gap between germline ends came to 13 bases. Per the germline V gene, CDR1 is KGHSH and CDR2 is LQKENI. CDR3 length equals 15 residues. CDR3 in amino acids: CASSRYGGSQETQYF. In DNA form, the CDR3 reads TGTGCCAGCTCACGTTATGGAGGTAGCCAAGAGACCCAGTACTTC. Full variable domain (outside the CDR3, taken from reference TRBV18 and TRBJ2-5): NAGVMQNPRHLVRRRGQEARLRCSPMKGHSHVYWYRQLPEEGLKFMVYLQKENIIDESGMPKERFSAEFPKEGPSILRIQQVVRGDSAAYFCASSRYGGSQETQYFGPGTRLLVL.

This clonotype was counted a few times. The chain combines TRBV7-9 with TRBJ1-1; a weak D match, TRBD1 (5 bases). The CDR3 is made up of 14 amino acids. V was cut by 6 bases and J by 1 base, with 12 bases left in between. Germline CDR1 reads SEHNR; CDR2 reads FQNEAQ (reference sequence). The CDR3 region is CASSSGLQNTEAFF. The CDR3 DNA sequence: TGTGCCAGCAGTTCGGGACTCCAGAACACTGAAGCTTTCTTT.

J is TRBJ2-7 and V is TRBV7-2, with 8 bases fitting TRBD2. The germline V gene encodes CDR1 SGHTA and CDR2 FQGNSA. The V segment lost 2 bases and the J segment 6 bases; nucleotides outside the gene matches: 18. This CDR3 is 18 amino acids long. The CDR3 DNA reads as TGTGCCAGCAGCTTATTTGTCCCCTCTCTCGCGGGAGGTGGCGAGCAGTACTTC. This encodes CASSLFVPSLAGGGEQYF.

The chain links TRBV9 to TRBJ2-7, with TRBD2 identical over 7 bases. The CDR3 totals 14 residues. Germline CDR1 is SGDLS and CDR2 is YYNGEE. V shed 4 bases and J 7 bases; nucleotides not matched to a gene: 11. CDR3 DNA: TGTGCCAGCAGCACCGGGACTAACGACAATGAGCAGTACTTC. Protein: CASSTGTNDNEQYF.

This clonotype was recorded a few times. This chain uses TRBV5-1 with TRBJ2-4; perhaps D is TRBD1 or TRBD2 (5 bases each). Germline V gene sequence: CDR1 SGHRS, CDR2 YFSETQ. This CDR3 spans 13 amino acids. CDR3 region: CPRGAWAKNIQYF. DNA of the CDR3: TGCCCCCGAGGGGCCTGGGCCAAAAACATTCAGTACTTC.

The chain couples TRBV18 to TRBJ1-5; D gene uncertain. Trimming pared 4 bases from V and 0 bases from J, leaving 10 bases between. This CDR3 is 15 amino acids long. The V gene's germline CDR1 is KGHSH and CDR2 LQKENI. The CDR3 sequence: CASSQGRDSNQPQHF. CDR3 sequence (DNA): TGTGCCAGCTCACAGGGTCGGGATAGCAATCAGCCCCAGCATTTT. Full variable domain (missing parts from reference TRBV18 and TRBJ1-5): NAGVMQNPRHLVRRRGQEARLRCSPMKGHSHVYWYRQLPEEGLKFMVYLQKENIIDESGMPKERFSAEFPKEGPSILRIQQVVRGDSAAYFCASSQGRDSNQPQHFGDGTRLSIL.

The chain combines TRBV4-1 with TRBJ2-1; D remains ambiguous. The length of the CDR3 is 13 residues. The germline V gene encodes CDR1 MGHRA and CDR2 YSYEKL. V lost 11 bases, J lost 0 bases, and 11 bases lay in between. The chain's CDR3 is CACYPSSYNEQFF. Here the CDR3 DNA reads TGCGCCTGCTACCCGAGCTCCTACAATGAGCAGTTCTTC.

Notes on this clonotype: A much larger clonotype is one base distant, so this may be a read error. This rearrangement joins TRBV6-6 to TRBJ2-3; D possibly corresponds to TRBD1 (5 bases). V lost 6 bases, J lost 0 bases, and 13 bases lay in between. Germline loops: CDR1 MNHNY, CDR2 SVGAGI (reference sequence). This CDR3 has 15 residues. Written as DNA, the CDR3 is TGTGCCAGCAGATATTCAGGGCTAAGCACAGATACGCAGTATTTT. It is translated as CASRYSGLSTDTQYF.

The rearrangement links TRBV7-2 to TRBJ1-6; possible D gene TRBD1, 6 bases. V lost 6 bases and J 7 bases, leaving 19 bases between the germline ends. The germline gives CDR1 SGHTA, CDR2 FQGNSA. The CDR3 contains 16 residues. The CDR3: CASSSNPGQTNSPLHF. The CDR3, as DNA: TGTGCCAGCAGTTCCAACCCCGGACAGACAAATTCACCCCTCCACTTT.

Concerning this clonotype: A much larger clone differs from this one at a single base, so this may be a read error. The chain uses TRBV29-1 and TRBJ2-5; 9 bases align to TRBD2. CDR1 is SQVTM, CDR2 ANQGSEA, per germline. With 1 base clipped from V and 11 bases from J, the junction kept 11 bases outside the gene matches. The CDR3 covers 14 residues. The CDR3 sequence: CSVEVAGAGNEQYF. For the CDR3, the DNA is TGCAGCGTTGAAGTAGCGGGGGCGGGTAATGAGCAGTACTTC.

V gene TRBV7-2 combines with J gene TRBJ1-3; a weak D match, TRBD1 (5 bases). Between the trimmed V and J ends, which lost 4 bases and 8 bases, there was a span of 12 bases. This CDR3 spans 13 amino acids. From germline, CDR1 is SGHTA and CDR2 FQGNSA. The CDR3 is CASSSGTRDTIYF. DNA of the CDR3: TGTGCCAGCAGCTCCGGGACCAGAGACACCATATATTTT.

There are a few counts of this clonotype. The rearrangement uses TRBV5-1 and TRBJ2-3, with D possibly matching TRBD2 (5 bases). Germline values: CDR1 SGHRS, CDR2 YFSETQ. This CDR3 region has 16 residues. The V end lost 1 base, the J end lost 5 bases, and 17 bases lay between the germline ends. The CDR3 nucleotides are TGCGCCAGCAGCTTGACCCCCGCAGGAGGAGAAGATACGCAGTATTTT. This gives the protein CASSLTPAGGEDTQYF.

This chain uses TRBV10-3 with TRBJ2-3, with 10 bases lining up with TRBD2. Unmatched junction bases numbered 4, after V lost 3 bases and J lost 4 bases. This CDR3 region has 15 residues. Germline V CDR1 and CDR2: ENHRY, SYGVKD. CDR3 in amino acids: CAISDASGSSDTQYF. The CDR3 nucleotides read TGTGCCATCAGTGACGCTAGCGGGAGCTCAGATACGCAGTATTTT.

This clonotype turned up a few times. The genes are TRBV29-1 and TRBJ2-3; weak D call: TRBD2 (6 bases). Germline V lookup: CDR1 SQVTM, CDR2 ANQGSEA. The V end was cut by 5 bases, the J end by 5 bases, with 14 bases between. The CDR3 extends over 13 amino acids. CDR3 DNA: TGCAGCGTTACCCCTAGCGCGCTAGATACGCAGTATTTT. Its translation is CSVTPSALDTQYF.